This TCR beta chain derives from a study of T cell repertoires in cytomegalovirus infection. Study overall: Signatures in public TCR beta sequences pointed to both CMV infection and matching HLA type. Study results and limitations: CMV-specific TCR beta clonotypes restricted by HLA-C dominated the ex vivo response.

Per germline, CDR1 SGHTA and CDR2 FQGNSA. V was pared by 0 bases and J by 6 bases, with 12 bases between. The CDR3 has 14 residues. Using its own MiXCR run on the reads, TCRdb lists one record per CDR3 protein. The data show under 200,000 distinct CDR3 sequences, with roughly 9% seen just once and about 4.6% held by the top ten. Many counts were recorded for this clonotype. Its antigen is still unknown. Sequenced sample: PBMCs. The J gene is TRBJ2-7, the V gene TRBV7-2; D remains unclear. The receptor was derived from a human donor in good health (CMV status not recorded). Some clones in this sample may be carry-over from other donors' samples. In DNA form, the CDR3 reads TGTGCCAGCAGCTTAGCCTTGGGTAGGGTCGAGCAGTACTTC. Its protein product is CASSLALGRVEQYF.